These 24 T cell receptor beta chains were all obtained from the same sample, sequenced in a study of T-cell reconstitution after alpha-beta-depleted transplantation in children. During its preparation, the TCRbeta library received unique molecular identifiers. TCRdb recomputed calls from the PCR reads with MiXCR, one row per CDR3 protein. The sample lists a few hundred thousand distinct CDR3 sequences, roughly 16% seen once, with around 30% in the top ten. Sequenced material: PBMCs, mostly from graft donor cells, taken 360 days after TCRalphabeta/CD19-depleted stem cell transplant. Source of these receptors: a boy under three years old who had a stem cell transplant for Wiskott-Aldrich syndrome, so the T cells may come from the graft donor.

In this sample, this clonotype turned up many times. V gene TRBV10-3 combines with J gene TRBJ1-4, with 8 bases that match TRBD1. The CDR3 has 14 amino acids. The ends lost 4 bases at V and 8 bases at J; junction bases unmatched: 6. Germline V CDR1 and CDR2: ENHRY, SYGVKD. The CDR3 DNA is TGTGCCATCAGTGCTACATCAGGGGGCGAAAAACTGTTTTTT. Translation gives CAISATSGGEKLFF.

This clonotype was seen repeatedly, ten times or more. The gene calls are TRBV28 and TRBJ2-7; tentative D call: TRBD1 (7 bases). The germline CDR1 and CDR2 sequences are MDHEN and SYDVKM. The CDR3 loop spans 13 amino acids. The germline V and J ends were trimmed by 8 bases and 3 bases, with 14 bases remaining between them. The CDR3 sequence: CASGRQGGYEQYF. In DNA, the CDR3 is TGTGCCAGCGGTAGACAGGGAGGCTACGAGCAGTACTTC.

The CDR3 nucleotides read TGTGCCAGCAGTGCAGTGGGGCCTAACTATGGCTACACCTTC. Translated, it gives CASSAVGPNYGYTF. The genes are TRBV6-1 and TRBJ1-2, with D possibly TRBD1 on 5 matching bases. V gave up 4 bases and J gave up 0 bases, with 9 bases separating them. Per the germline V gene, CDR1 is MNHNS and CDR2 is SASEGT. This CDR3 is 14 amino acids long.

The chain combines TRBV12-3 or TRBV12-4 with TRBJ1-5, with D unclear. V was clipped by 5 bases and J by 2 bases, with 10 bases between them. This CDR3 is 14 amino acids long. The CDR3, as DNA: TGTGCCAGCAGTACCTCGGGAGGCAATCAGCCCCAGCATTTT. This codes for CASSTSGGNQPQHF.

This rearrangement joins TRBV7-9 to TRBJ2-5; 7 bases map to TRBD2. The junction had 10 bases not matched to a gene; V was cut back by 8 bases and J by 4 bases. There are 14 residues in the CDR3. The germline V gene has CDR1 SEHNR and CDR2 FQNEAQ (reference sequence). In nucleotides, the CDR3 is TGTGCCAGCGGCCCCGGGGCTAGCGGAGAGACCCAGTACTTC. Protein: CASGPGASGETQYF.

The chain joins TRBV18 to TRBJ2-1, with TRBD2 matching 7 bases. Germline V gene data show CDR1 as KGHSH and CDR2 as LQKENI. The CDR3 is made up of 16 amino acids. V dropped 3 bases and J dropped 1; count of bases not matched to a gene: 6. CDR3 bases: TGTGCCAGCTCACCCCGACTCGGGAGGTCCTACAATGAGCAGTTCTTC. Translation: CASSPRLGRSYNEQFF.

This clonotype was seen only a few times. The chain combines TRBV3-1 with TRBJ1-6; D might be TRBD1 (5 bases). From germline, CDR1 is LGHDT and CDR2 YNNKEL (reference sequence). V gave up 2 bases and J gave up 10 bases, with 18 bases separating them. The CDR3 length is 16 residues. This CDR3 reads CASSQSPRGSASPLHF. The CDR3, as DNA: TGTGCCAGCAGCCAATCCCCAAGGGGCAGCGCGTCACCCCTCCACTTT. The full variable domain, rest sourced from reference TRBV3-1 and TRBJ1-6, is DTAVSQTPKYLVTQMGNDKSIKCEQNLGHDTMYWYKQDSKKFLKIMFSYNNKELIINETVPNRFSPKSPDKAHLNLHINSLELGDSAVYFCASSQSPRGSASPLHFGNGTRLTVT.

The rearrangement joins TRBV20-1 to TRBJ2-1, with D possibly matching TRBD2 (5 bases). The CDR3 spans 13 residues. V dropped 8 bases and J dropped 4 bases, with 15 bases sitting between them. Germline loops: CDR1 DFQATT, CDR2 SNEGSKA (reference sequence). CDR3 nucleotide sequence: TGCAGTACCCTAGGGAGAGCTTACAATGAGCAGTTCTTC. It is translated as CSTLGRAYNEQFF.

The chain links TRBV10-3 to TRBJ2-1, with 11 nucleotides matching TRBD2. Germline lookup yields CDR1 ENHRY and CDR2 SYGVKD. CDR3 length: 13 residues. Trimming removed 9 bases from V and 12 bases from J; junction bases left unmatched: 10. The CDR3, as DNA: TGTGCCATAAGACTAGCGGGATTCAAGTCGCAGTTCTTC. This gives the protein CAIRLAGFKSQFF.

V usage is TRBV9 and J usage is TRBJ2-1; 12 nucleotides match TRBD2. Germline values: CDR1 SGDLS, CDR2 YYNGEE. The trim removed 4 bases at V and 4 bases at J, leaving 6 bases unmatched. This CDR3 is 16 amino acids long. The CDR3 region has the DNA TGTGCCAGCAGCCCTCGACTAGCGGGGGCTTACAATGAGCAGTTCTTC. Translation: CASSPRLAGAYNEQFF.

This clonotype came up a few times. The J gene is TRBJ2-6, the V gene TRBV4-1; 9 bases are a match to TRBD1. The CDR3 spans 21 residues. Germline V gene lookup returns CDR1 MGHRA and CDR2 YSYEKL. The V and J ends lost 0 bases and 0 bases, in that order; junction bases with no gene match: 12. In nucleotides, the CDR3 is TGCGCCAGCAGCCAAGACCGCTCCCGGACAGGGGCTTTCTCTGGGGCCAACGTCCTGACTTTC. Amino acids: CASSQDRSRTGAFSGANVLTF.

The genes are TRBV24-1 and TRBJ1-2; TRBD1 matches 7 bases. The germline V gene encodes CDR1 KGHDR and CDR2 SFDVKD. This CDR3 has 15 residues. Trimming at V came to 3 bases and at J to 2 bases, leaving 5 bases not matched to a gene. The chain's CDR3 is CATSDPTGTNYGYTF. DNA for the CDR3: TGTGCCACCAGTGATCCGACAGGGACCAACTATGGCTACACCTTC.

This clonotype occurred a few times. V and J are TRBV30 and TRBJ2-1; unclear D gene. The CDR3 extends over 14 amino acids. Germline CDR1 reads GTSNPN; CDR2 reads SVGIG (reference sequence). Trimming took off 0 bases at V and 3 bases at J, with 9 bases between the two ends. In DNA, the CDR3 is TGTGCCTGGAGTGTCTCGCTTAGCTACAATGAGCAGTTCTTC. Encoded protein: CAWSVSLSYNEQFF.

V usage is TRBV12-3 or TRBV12-4 and J usage is TRBJ2-7; D unresolved. Trimming took off 5 bases at V and 3 bases at J, with 8 bases between the two ends. This CDR3 comprises 12 residues. The CDR3 sequence is CASSMPHYEQYF. Written as DNA, the CDR3 is TGTGCCAGCAGTATGCCCCACTACGAGCAGTACTTC.

This clonotype was recorded a few times. The chain employs TRBV25-1 and TRBJ2-1; D ambiguous. V lost 2 bases and J lost 0, with 14 bases in between. Per germline, CDR1 MGHDK and CDR2 SYGVNS. This CDR3 comprises 17 residues. The CDR3: CASSEGVGLSSYNEQFF. The CDR3, as DNA: TGTGCCAGCAGTGAAGGAGTGGGCCTTAGCTCCTACAATGAGCAGTTCTTC.

In its sample, this clonotype was seen a few times. The gene calls are TRBV27 and TRBJ2-7, with D perhaps assigned TRBD1 or TRBD2 (7 bases each). CDR1 and CDR2 (germline): MNHEY, SMNVEV (reference sequence). V was clipped by 5 bases and J by 3 bases, with 14 bases between them. CDR3 length: 14 residues. Here the CDR3 DNA reads TGTGCCAGCAGTGCAGGGGGGGCTCTCTACGAGCAGTACTTC. Translated: CASSAGGALYEQYF.

The table lists this clonotype with a few counts. The chain recombines TRBV18 with TRBJ2-7; 8 nucleotides agree with TRBD2. The V gene end was trimmed by 2 bases and the J gene end by 3 bases; junction bases not matched to a gene: 6. CDR3 length: 15 residues. The germline V gene has CDR1 KGHSH and CDR2 LQKENI. The CDR3 DNA reads as TGTGCCAGCTCACCAGCGGGGGGATTGTTCTACGAGCAGTACTTC. Its translation: CASSPAGGLFYEQYF.

This clonotype was seen a handful of times. J is TRBJ2-1 and V is TRBV3-1, with 14 bases aligning to TRBD2. The J segment lost 8 bases and the V segment lost 4 bases, leaving 4 bases of the junction unmatched. The length of the CDR3 is 15 residues. From germline, CDR1 is LGHDT and CDR2 YNNKEL (reference sequence). The chain's CDR3 is CASSLQGLAGDEQFF. DNA for the CDR3: TGTGCCAGCAGCCTTCAGGGACTAGCGGGAGATGAGCAGTTCTTC.

The chain uses TRBV2 and TRBJ2-1; D may be TRBD2 (6 bases). Between the trimmed V and J ends, which lost 2 bases and 7 bases, there was a span of 12 bases. The CDR3 sequence is 14 residues long. Germline assignment: CDR1 SNHLY and CDR2 FYNNEI. The CDR3 DNA is TGTGCCAGCAGTGAACGTGGCGGGGAGAATGAGCAGTTCTTC. This gives the protein CASSERGGENEQFF.

The CDR3 DNA reads TGTGCCGTGCAACATTATAATTCACCCCTCCACTTT. Translation: CAVQHYNSPLHF. The chain uses TRBV28 and TRBJ1-6; D remains ambiguous. The CDR3 extends over 12 amino acids. V shed 11 bases and J shed 4 bases, with 9 bases lying between them. Germline V CDR1 and CDR2: MDHEN, SYDVKM.

This clonotype was counted at least ten times. The chain has TRBV12-3 or TRBV12-4 and TRBJ2-2; D ambiguous. V lost 5 bases and J 1 base, leaving 5 bases between the germline ends. The CDR3 contains 13 residues. The DNA for the CDR3 is TGTGCCAGCAGTCGACTGAACACCGGGGAGCTGTTTTTT. As protein: CASSRLNTGELFF.

The rearrangement joins TRBV20-1 to TRBJ2-3; 8 nucleotides match TRBD2. The CDR3 contains 18 residues. V shed 5 bases and J 0 bases; nucleotides not matched to a gene: 16. The germline V gene encodes CDR1 DFQATT and CDR2 SNEGSKA (reference sequence). The CDR3 here is CSALSPPLSSGSTDTQYF. In DNA, the CDR3 is TGCAGTGCTCTATCCCCTCCCCTTTCTAGCGGGAGCACAGATACGCAGTATTTT.

This clonotype has at least ten counts. V usage is TRBV7-9 and J usage is TRBJ1-1; D not certain. CDR1 is SEHNR and CDR2 is FQNEAQ in the germline V gene (reference sequence). The CDR3 has 12 residues. Trimming cost V 5 bases and J 7 bases, with 11 bases left between them. The CDR3 reads CASSGGRVEAFF. In nucleotides, the CDR3 is TGTGCCAGCAGCGGAGGGAGGGTTGAAGCTTTCTTT.

In its sample, this clonotype was seen many times. The chain joins TRBV29-1 to TRBJ2-1; possibly TRBD1 or TRBD2 for D (5 bases each). Per germline, CDR1 SQVTM and CDR2 ANQGSEA. This CDR3 region has 16 residues. Trimming cost V 0 bases and J 4 bases, with 16 bases left between them. This chain's CDR3 is CSVEDPWWGKYNEQFF. CDR3 coding DNA: TGCAGCGTTGAAGATCCATGGTGGGGGAAATACAATGAGCAGTTCTTC.